This T cell receptor (beta chain) originates from a study of a mutant IDH1 vaccine in newly diagnosed glioma. Across the whole study: Standard pretreatment was either radiotherapy, temozolomide, or, for most, radiochemotherapy with temozolomide. General study findings and limits: Vaccine-induced responses were seen in approximately 92% of patients, spanning several MHC alleles.

Regarding time point: week 23, last vaccination. In every dose of vaccine, 300 ug of mutant IDH1 20-mer peptide was given alongside topical imiquimod. Worth noting for this clone: The target antigen is unknown.

Assay used: immunoSEQ multiplex PCR; TCRdb lists only in-frame clones, some missing. This sample has roughly 74,000 clones, with more than 80% found just once. The sequence derives from a woman between 50 and 59 years old with glioma. This material consisted of PBMCs, taken from a glioma patient whose treatment included an IDH1 peptide vaccine.

The CDR3 region has the DNA TGTGCCTGGAGTGTCATAGGACAGGCCCAGGGGGAGCTGTTTTTT. Amino acid sequence: CAWSVIGQAQGELFF. This chain uses TRBV30 with TRBJ2-2; 7 nucleotides agree with TRBD1. This CDR3 contains 15 residues. The germline V gene encodes CDR1 GTSNPN and CDR2 SVGIG (reference sequence). Trimming at V came to 0 bases and at J to 8 bases, leaving 9 bases not matched to a gene.